This T cell receptor beta chain was sequenced in a study of T cell changes during pregnancy in multiple sclerosis. Trimming took 4 bases from V and 2 from J, leaving 12 bases between them. CDR1 is ENHRY and CDR2 is SYGVKD in the germline V gene. This CDR3 contains 14 residues. Assay used: immunoSEQ multiplex PCR; TCRdb lists only in-frame clones, some missing. The top ten hold approximately 3.3% of the sample, which has about 60,000 clones, under 95% seen once. This sequence was found in a female donor with multiple sclerosis, enrolled in a pregnancy study. This chain joins TRBV10-3 and TRBJ2-7; D is perhaps TRBD1 (6 bases). The material sequenced was CD8+ T cells from peripheral blood mononuclear cells, taken in the second trimester of pregnancy. CDR3 amino acids: CAISGKGDTYEQYF. CDR3 DNA: TGTGCCATCAGTGGAAAAGGGGACACCTACGAGCAGTACTTC.